This T cell receptor (beta chain) is drawn from a study of blood T cell repertoires in COVID-19 (dated by TCRdb to 2020 to 2021). In the study overall: Collaborator samples came from the United States, Italy and Spain and covered acute and convalescent phases of COVID-19. HLA class I and class II types, where available, came from metadata supplied by the sample provider rather than from assay-based typing. Nearly every sample came with metadata listing a de-identified subject ID, COVID-19 status, age in years and sex. The repertoires were made available in a free public database intended to serve as a resource for research on the immune response to SARS-CoV-2. The samples were drawn from two sources: the first 160 participants of the ongoing ImmuneRACE study, and fewer than 1,500 subjects contributed by 6 global collaborators. The prospective study material was composed of cDNA or gDNA derived from T cells, B-cell-depleted T cells, or PBMCs. Deeply sampled blood TCRbeta repertoires from subjects exposed to, actively infected with, or recovered from COVID-19 were included in the dataset.

Here is what the overall study found, with its caveats: The quantity of clinical and demographic metadata differed by source and by participant and was supplied without curation.

About this clone itself: This receptor's antigen is unknown. Base quality data are lacking; no much larger clone is found one base away.

Each collaborating institution followed its own protocols to collect whole blood in K2EDTA tubes. Collaborator samples were shipped for TCRbeta analysis as frozen whole blood, isolated PBMCs, or DNA extracted from either sample type. The CDR3 spans 12 residues, from the cysteine through the phenylalanine. Only the CDR3 DNA is retained, 36 bases long and in frame from the first base. Sequences MNHEY (CDR1) and SVGAGI (CDR2) are obtained from the germline V gene. The immunoSEQ Assay, a bias-controlled multiplex PCR, was used to amplify TCRbeta CDR3 regions from genomic DNA. Per the original workflow: The number of nucleated cells in each sample was estimated by amplification of reference gene primers within the assay. To quantify the absolute abundance of each unique TCRbeta CDR3 rearrangement, sequence reads were collapsed and filtered. For each sample, productive Simpson clonality was calculated by taking the square root of Simpson's diversity index across productive rearrangements. Sourced from immuneACCESS, this table was stored by TCRdb with only in-frame sequences that have V and J called. A share of the clones is absent; for the studies checked, an unresolved V gene accounts for under half, and the remainder has no known explanation. The DNA gave D and trimming, while V, J and clone size come from that table. The sample table records about 160,000 clones; less than 85% of these occur just once. The top ten hold over 9.5% of the sample.

Material: peripheral blood. This sequence uses TRBV6-5 and TRBJ1-2; no D gene can be assigned with confidence. The TCR originated in a woman older than 75 with active or convalescent COVID-19. The CDR3 corresponds to CGVRGFNYGYTF. The sequence in DNA is TGTGGAGTCAGAGGTTTTAACTATGGCTACACCTTC.